Reported below is one TCR beta chain. This entry is derived from a study of blood T cell repertoires in COVID-19. The overall study: The origin of the acute and convalescent COVID-19 samples was the United States, Italy and Spain. T cells, B-cell-depleted T cells, or PBMCs supplied cDNA or gDNA.

CDR1 is SQVTM, CDR2 ANQGSEA, per germline. With 7 bases clipped from V and 3 bases from J, the junction kept 4 bases outside the gene matches. The CDR3 has 12 amino acids. Method: immunoSEQ multiplex PCR; TCRdb's copy keeps in-frame clones and lacks some. In the table there are a few hundred thousand clones, almost 85% of which are singletons. The sample taken for sequencing was peripheral blood. This sequence was found in a human donor in a cohort sampled during active COVID-19. The chain carries TRBV29-1 and TRBJ2-3; 7 positions agree with TRBD1. The CDR3 loop reads CSGGQLTDTQYF. CDR3 bases: TGCAGCGGGGGACAGTTGACAGATACGCAGTATTTT.